This T cell receptor beta chain appears in the sequencing data of a study of blood T cell repertoires in COVID-19. Overall study: Nucleic acid was either cDNA or gDNA, and it came from T cells, B-cell-depleted T cells, or PBMCs.

Sequencing was performed with immunoSEQ multiplex PCR; in TCRdb, only in-frame clones are kept and a portion is missing. Among around 140,000 clones listed, more than 75% were seen once. The sequence was collected from a woman in her 50s with active or convalescent COVID-19. Sequencing was done on a sample of peripheral blood.

CDR3 amino acids: CASSLVGQGIYEQYF. In DNA, the CDR3 is TGTGCCAGCAGCTTAGTGGGACAGGGGATATACGAGCAGTACTTC. The gene calls are TRBV11-2 and TRBJ2-7; TRBD1 aligns across 10 bases. CDR1 is SGHAT, CDR2 FQNNGV, per germline. The CDR3 extends over 15 amino acids. The ends lost 1 base at V and 4 bases at J; junction bases unmatched: 4. Supplemented by reference TRBV11-2 and TRBJ2-7, the full variable domain reads EAGVAQSPRYKIIEKRQSVAFWCNPISGHATLYWYQQILGQGPKLLIQFQNNGVVDDSQLPKDRFSAERLKGVDSTLKIQPAKLEDSAVYLCASSLVGQGIYEQYFGPGTRLTVT.